This TCR beta chain was documented in a study of T cells in Graves' hyperthyroidism and ophthalmopathy. Study results and caveats: Through a model of 13 V-J features, ophthalmopathy was separated from stable hyperthyroidism.

Patients aged 18 to 65 with hyperthyroidism were newly diagnosed, with duration under 2 months. Clinical symptoms, serum thyroxine and TRAb, thyroid ultrasound and orbital computed tomography were used for the diagnoses. From germline, CDR1 is MDHEN and CDR2 SYDVKM. The CDR3 spans 13 residues. V lost 6 bases and J 6 bases, leaving 13 bases between the germline ends. Template material for amplifying TCR beta CDR3 regions consisted of RNA transcripts. Initially, a first-round RT-PCR of the TCR CDR3 employed the HTBI primer set. TCRdb reprocessed the multiplex PCR reads via MiXCR and lists one record per CDR3 protein. The table lists around 300,000 distinct CDR3 sequences, approximately 14% of them singletons, with over 30% in the top ten. Comment on this clonotype: The target antigen is unknown.

This chain links TRBV28 with TRBJ2-3; D call uncertain. This receptor was taken from a woman aged 50 to 65 with Graves' hyperthyroidism that later progressed to Graves' ophthalmopathy. The source material was blood. The CDR3: CASSFPVDDTQYF. The CDR3 DNA is TGTGCCAGCAGCTTCCCCGTGGACGATACGCAGTATTTT. Variable domain in full (rest from reference TRBV28 and TRBJ2-3): DVKVTQSSRYLVKRTGEKVFLECVQDMDHENMFWYRQDPGLGLRLIYFSYDVKMKEKGDIPEGYSVSREKKERFSLILESASTNQTSMYLCASSFPVDDTQYFGPGTRLTVL.